Below, 16 T cell receptor beta chains from the same sample are listed, as sequenced in a study of T cell responses to AZD1222 COVID-19 vaccine. TCRdb's table, derived via immunoSEQ multiplex PCR, lists solely in-frame clones and lacks some. The table lists 54,000 or so clones, nearly 90% of them singletons. The sample here was peripheral blood, taken on day 0 of AZD1222 vaccination. The receptors here all came from an adult in good health.

The J gene is TRBJ2-3, the V gene TRBV7-9; 7 bases are shared with TRBD1. CDR1 SEHNR and CDR2 FQNEAQ come from the germline V gene (reference sequence). The V gene end was trimmed by 5 bases and the J gene end by 2 bases; junction bases not matched to a gene: 13. The CDR3 is 17 amino acids. This CDR3 is CASSATGALDITDTQYF. The DNA for the CDR3 is TGTGCCAGCAGCGCTACAGGGGCGCTGGATATCACAGATACGCAGTATTTT.

This clone was seen a few times. The same CDR3 arises from other DNA sequences in this sample as well. The rearrangement joins TRBV6-4 to TRBJ1-6; D might be TRBD1 (5 bases). Germline CDR1 MRHNA, CDR2 SNTAGT. With 3 bases removed from V and 5 bases from J, the gap between germline ends came to 5 bases. The CDR3 runs to 13 residues. The CDR3: CASSEGDNSPLHF. CDR3 nucleotide sequence: TGTGCCAGCAGTGAAGGGGATAATTCACCCCTCCACTTT.

The chain joins TRBV12-3 or TRBV12-4 to TRBJ1-1; 8 nucleotides align to TRBD1. J was trimmed by 10 bases and V by 4 bases; bases with no gene match: 8. The CDR3 runs 13 residues. CDR3 region: CASSSTGETGAFF. CDR3 in DNA: TGTGCCAGCAGTTCGACAGGGGAGACGGGAGCTTTCTTT.

The chain carries TRBV15 and TRBJ2-2, with TRBD1 matching 9 bases. Germline CDR1 and CDR2: LNHNV and YYDKDF (reference sequence). V gave up 4 bases and J gave up 4 bases; unmatched junction bases: 4. The CDR3 has 15 amino acids. CDR3 bases: TGTGCCACCAGCACGGGACAGGGCAGCACCGGGGAGCTGTTTTTT. It translates to CATSTGQGSTGELFF.

The genes are TRBV5-4 and TRBJ2-1; the D gene is possibly TRBD1 (6 bases). Trimming pared 4 bases from V and 8 bases from J, leaving 19 bases between. This CDR3 spans 15 amino acids. CDR1 is SGHNT, CDR2 YYREEE, per germline (reference sequence). CDR3 coding DNA: TGTGCCAGCAGCCAGAGCTTCACAGGGTCGGATGAGCAGTTCTTC. Its protein is CASSQSFTGSDEQFF.

This rearrangement joins TRBV28 to TRBJ1-2, with 8 bases fitting TRBD1. V lost 6 bases, J lost 8 bases, and 8 bases stayed unmatched. This CDR3 is 13 amino acids long. Germline-derived CDR1 and CDR2 are MDHEN and SYDVKM. CDR3 amino acids: CASRRTGLWGYTF. CDR3 DNA: TGTGCCAGCAGGCGGACAGGGCTGTGGGGCTACACCTTC.

This clone was detected once. The CDR3 spells CASSYSKGTNSPLHF. CDR3 sequence (DNA): TGTGCCAGCAGTTACTCGAAGGGTACTAATTCACCCCTCCACTTT. V gene TRBV6-5 combines with J gene TRBJ1-6, with D uncertain. The CDR3 has 15 amino acids. Trimming stripped 0 bases from V and 6 bases from J, with 9 bases between. The germline CDR1 and CDR2 sequences are MNHEY and SVGAGI.

This clone was seen just once. This sequence joins TRBV9 and TRBJ2-1; 9 nucleotides align to TRBD1. Germline CDR1 SGDLS, CDR2 YYNGEE. This CDR3 is 16 amino acids long. Trimming removed 4 bases from V and 3 bases from J; junction bases left unmatched: 8. The CDR3, as DNA: TGTGCCAGCAGCCCGAGGACAGGGGCTAGCTACAATGAGCAGTTCTTC. As protein: CASSPRTGASYNEQFF.

CDR3 loop: CASSEGQGRRYGYTF. The CDR3 DNA follows: TGTGCCAGCAGTGAGGGGCAGGGGAGACGGTATGGCTACACCTTC. The chain carries TRBV25-1 and TRBJ1-2, with D possibly being TRBD1 (6 bases). Trimming removed 3 bases at V and 5 bases at J, with 16 bases between. This CDR3 spans 15 amino acids. Germline CDR1 and CDR2: MGHDK and SYGVNS.

This clone was seen just once. The rearrangement joins TRBV13 to TRBJ2-7; D gene ambiguous. Trimming cost V 5 bases and J 6 bases, with 11 bases left between them. From germline, CDR1 is PRHDT and CDR2 FYEKMQ (reference sequence). The CDR3 is made up of 12 amino acids. CDR3: CASSRSGIEQYF. The CDR3 nucleotides read TGTGCCAGCAGCAGATCAGGAATCGAGCAGTACTTC.

This chain links TRBV7-2 with TRBJ1-3, with 8 bases fitting TRBD1. This CDR3 is built from 15 residues. Germline V CDR1 and CDR2: SGHTA, FQGNSA. V shed 6 bases and J 7 bases; nucleotides not matched to a gene: 11. CDR3 in amino acids: CASSPVQGARNTIYF. CDR3 nucleotides: TGTGCCAGCAGTCCCGTGCAGGGGGCTCGGAACACCATATATTTT.

V usage is TRBV7-8 and J usage is TRBJ1-3; D is undetermined. Trimming left V 0 bases short and J 0 bases short, with 9 bases between. This CDR3 comprises 16 residues. Germline assignment: CDR1 SGHVS and CDR2 FQNEAQ. CDR3 sequence (DNA): TGTGCCAGCAGCTTAGCCTCAACAGCCTCTGGAAACACCATATATTTT. Translating gives CASSLASTASGNTIYF.

By share, this clone ranks as medium-sized. The chain combines TRBV6-2 or TRBV6-3 with TRBJ2-3, with TRBD2 matching over 9 bases. The ends lost 2 bases at V and 5 bases at J; junction bases unmatched: 2. CDR1 MNHEY and CDR2 SVGEGT come from the germline V gene. There are 14 residues in the CDR3. This CDR3 is CASSYAGGQDTQYF. CDR3 coding DNA: TGTGCCAGCAGTTACGCGGGGGGGCAAGATACGCAGTATTTT.

The chain is built from TRBV6-5 and TRBJ2-2; D remains ambiguous. V gave up 5 bases and J gave up 2 bases, with 9 bases separating them. The CDR3 is 14 residues long. Germline values: CDR1 MNHEY, CDR2 SVGAGI. CDR3 sequence (DNA): TGTGCCAGCAGTCCCGACCAAAACACCGGGGAGCTGTTTTTT. It translates to CASSPDQNTGELFF.

The chain has TRBV11-2 and TRBJ1-1, with a tentative D call TRBD1 (5 bases). Deletions cut 6 bases from V and 0 bases from J, with 11 bases between. The germline V gene encodes CDR1 SGHAT and CDR2 FQNNGV. CDR3 length equals 14 residues. CDR3 bases: TGTGCCAGCAGACGAGGGGTAATGAACACTGAAGCTTTCTTT. As protein: CASRRGVMNTEAFF. Based on the CDR3 plus reference TRBV11-2 and TRBJ1-1, the full variable domain is EAGVAQSPRYKIIEKRQSVAFWCNPISGHATLYWYQQILGQGPKLLIQFQNNGVVDDSQLPKDRFSAERLKGVDSTLKIQPAKLEDSAVYLCASRRGVMNTEAFFGQGTRLTVV.

The chain combines TRBV7-2 with TRBJ1-1; D is possibly TRBD1 (6 bases). The V end was cut by 4 bases, the J end by 3 bases, with 15 bases between. Germline V gene sequence: CDR1 SGHTA, CDR2 FQGNSA. This CDR3 spans 15 amino acids. The CDR3 reads CASSSRPGHYTEAFF. CDR3 bases: TGTGCCAGCAGCTCCCGCCCGGGACACTACACTGAAGCTTTCTTT.